This T cell receptor beta chain is drawn from a study of cytomegalovirus exposure and HLA in healthy donors. Study-level background: A prior study identified 120 million or so unique TCR beta sequences from some 200 million T cells. Study-level findings and limits: Some TCR beta chains (roughly 150 of them) were listed as cytomegalovirus-associated.

Use of 60 Vbeta and 13 Jbeta primers characterized the PCR. Generated by immunoSEQ multiplex PCR, the TCRdb table keeps only in-frame clones and is missing some. This table holds 100,000 to 150,000 clones. On this clone: Its antigen remains unidentified.

V was clipped by 8 bases and J by 6 bases; unmatched bases: 10. CDR3 size: 14 residues. Germline V CDR1 and CDR2: GTSNPN, SVGIG (reference sequence). What was sequenced was PBMCs. This clonotype originated in a man aged 30 to 45 in good health and CMV-seronegative. This rearrangement joins TRBV30 to TRBJ2-3; 11 bases are a match to TRBD2. The CDR3 DNA is TGTGCCAGTGGACTAGCGGGTCTGTCGGATACGCAGTATTTT. As protein: CASGLAGLSDTQYF.